In its sample, the clone carrying this T cell receptor beta chain was seen once. The sample is drawn from a study of blood T cell repertoires in COVID-19. TCRdb's copy holds only in-frame clones and misses some; the assay was immunoSEQ multiplex PCR. The profile shows about 210,000 clones, about 86% of them singletons. This receptor was identified in a woman aged 30 to 39 who had been exposed to COVID-19. The sequencing sample was made of PBMCs or T cells enriched from blood (not recorded which).

The CDR3 loop reads CASSQGYDQPQHF. The CDR3 bases are TGTGCCAGCAGTCAGGGATATGACCAGCCCCAGCATTTT. The chain uses TRBV7-3 and TRBJ1-5; perhaps TRBD1 as D (5 bases). Germline-derived CDR1 and CDR2 are SGHTA and FQGTGA. CDR3 length: 13 amino acids. V lost 6 bases to trimming and J lost 7 bases, with 13 bases between them.